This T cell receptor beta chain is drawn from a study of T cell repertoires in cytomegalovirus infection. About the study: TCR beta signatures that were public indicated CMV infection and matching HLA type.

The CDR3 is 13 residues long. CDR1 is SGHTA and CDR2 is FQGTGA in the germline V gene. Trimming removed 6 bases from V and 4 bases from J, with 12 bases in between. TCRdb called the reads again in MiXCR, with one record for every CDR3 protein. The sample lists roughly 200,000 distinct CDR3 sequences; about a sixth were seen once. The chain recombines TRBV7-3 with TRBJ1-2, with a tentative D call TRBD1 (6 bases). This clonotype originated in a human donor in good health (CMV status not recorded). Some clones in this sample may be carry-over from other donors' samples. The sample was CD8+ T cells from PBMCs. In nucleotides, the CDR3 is TGTGCCAGCAGTTCCCCGGACAGCTATGGCTACACCTTC. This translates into CASSSPDSYGYTF.